Sequencing of this T cell receptor beta chain was carried out in a study of persistence of HIV-infected CD4 T cells. Looking at the study overall: CD4+ T cells responding to CMV or HIV-1 Gag were isolated.

The immunoSEQ assay was version 4, run in survey mode. This table comes from immunoSEQ multiplex PCR, and its TCRdb copy is limited to in-frame clones, with some not included. The profile shows about 64,000 clones, 65% to 75% of them singletons. Concerning this clone: The antigen remains unidentified.

With 8 bases removed from V and 5 bases from J, the gap between germline ends came to 15 bases. CDR3 length: 14 amino acids. Germline V CDR1 and CDR2: MDHEN, SYDVKM. Points from the study as a whole: TCR analyses could not target the rare provirus-carrying CMV-responding cells.

Overlapping HIV-1 Gag 15-mer peptides at about 1 ug per peptide per mL were used. Sorted nonresponding memory CD4+ T cells were CD40L-negative, CD69-negative, CD45RO-high. V and J are TRBV28 and TRBJ2-2, with D perhaps matching TRBD2 (6 bases). The TCR originated in an adult man with HIV who was CMV-seropositive. The source was CD4+ T cells sorted from PBMCs after 18-hour stimulation, collected from a patient who received antiretroviral therapy. The CDR3 bases are TGTGCCAGCTGGGCGGGAACAAGGACCGGGGAGCTGTTTTTT. This sequence encodes CASWAGTRTGELFF.